The source of this T cell receptor (beta chain) is a study of PD-L1 blockade in urothelial cancer. Study-level background: Blood drawn 3 weeks (second dose) and 6 weeks after treatment start was analyzed. The median number of T cells present in blood samples was some 140,000.

The time point denotes: pretreatment peripheral blood. Patients presented with locally advanced or metastatic urothelial carcinoma. TCRdb's copy holds only in-frame clones and misses some; the assay was immunoSEQ multiplex PCR. The table has some 66,000 clones, around 86% seen once. Losses at the gene ends were 8 bases for V and 1 base for J; bases not matched to a gene: 4. CDR1 LNHDA and CDR2 SQIVND come from the germline V gene (reference sequence). CDR3 size: 13 residues. The V gene is TRBV19, the J gene TRBJ1-2; 7 nucleotides match TRBD1. The TCR comes from a man in his fifties or sixties with urothelial cancer. Sequenced material: PBMCs, taken around atezolizumab (anti-PD-L1) treatment. In DNA, the CDR3 is TGTGCCAGTTCCCGGGACAGTAACTATGGCTACACCTTC. This sequence encodes CASSRDSNYGYTF.